Following are 3 T cell receptor beta chains from one sample sequenced in a study of tumor and adjacent non-tumor tissue in lung cancer. Three rounds of nested PCR, following a modified ARM-PCR protocol, produced the TCRbeta library. One entry per CDR3 protein, called by TCRdb with MiXCR from the multiplex PCR reads. The table records 50,000 to 60,000 distinct CDR3 sequences, 74% of them present only once. The template was RNA from unsorted bulk tissue. Distant lung tissue was collected more than 3 cm away from the tumor edge. The sample taken for sequencing was distant non-tumor lung tissue. The receptors originated from a woman aged 55 to 70 with non-small cell lung cancer.

The rearrangement links TRBV4-3 to TRBJ1-3; D might be TRBD1 (6 bases). CDR1 LGHNA and CDR2 YSLEER come from the germline V gene. This CDR3 has 16 residues. Trimming cost V 0 bases and J 2 bases, with 11 bases left between them. In DNA, the CDR3 is TGCGCCAGCAGCCAAGATTCGGGGGCTGCTGGAAACACCATATATTTT. Protein: CASSQDSGAAGNTIYF.

The genes are TRBV12-3 or TRBV12-4 and TRBJ1-2; D perhaps matches TRBD1 (6 bases). Trimming shortened V by 3 bases and J by 3 bases, and 8 bases separated the two germline ends. The CDR3 loop spans 13 amino acids. CDR3 nucleotides: TGTGCCAGCAGTTTGACAGGAGACTATGGCTACACCTTC. It yields the protein CASSLTGDYGYTF.

This clonotype was found a few times. A read error may be the cause here, since a much bigger clone is one base away. The CDR3 carries no conserved terminal phenylalanine or tryptophan, so it likely arises from a read error. The chain links TRBV7-8 to TRBJ1-1; D not certain. Trimming removed 5 bases at V and 11 bases at J, with 12 bases between. The CDR3 is made up of 11 amino acids. The germline V gene has CDR1 SGHVS and CDR2 FQNEAQ. CDR3 bases: TGTGCCAGCAGCCTGGAGGGATACGCTTTCATT. Encoded protein: CASSLEGYAFI.